This TCR beta chain was sequenced during a study of T cell responses to AZD1222 COVID-19 vaccine. Generated by immunoSEQ multiplex PCR, the TCRdb table keeps only in-frame clones and is missing some. The sample gives 120,000 or so clones, around 90% of which show up once; around 20% is in the top ten. This CDR3 is 17 amino acids long. The germline V and J ends were trimmed by 3 bases and 4 bases, with 19 bases remaining between them. The germline gives CDR1 MDHEN, CDR2 SYDVKM. Study-wide points: Baseline seropositives among AZD1222 recipients totaled only 6 or 7.

In the case of this clone: Its target is not known.

The chain links TRBV28 to TRBJ1-3; a weak D match, TRBD1 (6 bases). Sequencing was performed on peripheral blood, taken on day 0 of MenACWY control vaccination. This clonotype was obtained from an adult in good health. The CDR3 here is CASSFVILGALGNTIYF. CDR3 coding DNA: TGTGCCAGCAGTTTCGTGATCTTGGGGGCTTTAGGAAACACCATATATTTT.